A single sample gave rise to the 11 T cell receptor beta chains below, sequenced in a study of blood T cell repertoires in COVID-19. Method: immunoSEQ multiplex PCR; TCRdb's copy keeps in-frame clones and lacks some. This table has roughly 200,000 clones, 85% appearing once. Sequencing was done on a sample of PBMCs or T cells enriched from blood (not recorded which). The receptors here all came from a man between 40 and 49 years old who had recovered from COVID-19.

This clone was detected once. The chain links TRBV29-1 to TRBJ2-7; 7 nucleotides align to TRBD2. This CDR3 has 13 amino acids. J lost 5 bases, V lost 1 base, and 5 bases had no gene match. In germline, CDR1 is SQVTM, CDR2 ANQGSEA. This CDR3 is CSVEGQGGNEQYF. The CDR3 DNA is TGCAGCGTTGAAGGGCAGGGAGGGAACGAGCAGTACTTC.

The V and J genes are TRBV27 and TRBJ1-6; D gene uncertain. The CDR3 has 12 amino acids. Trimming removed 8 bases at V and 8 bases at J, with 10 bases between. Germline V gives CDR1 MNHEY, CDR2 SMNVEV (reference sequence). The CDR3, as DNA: TGTGCCAGCGGCCTGAGGGATTCACCCCTCCACTTT. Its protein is CASGLRDSPLHF.

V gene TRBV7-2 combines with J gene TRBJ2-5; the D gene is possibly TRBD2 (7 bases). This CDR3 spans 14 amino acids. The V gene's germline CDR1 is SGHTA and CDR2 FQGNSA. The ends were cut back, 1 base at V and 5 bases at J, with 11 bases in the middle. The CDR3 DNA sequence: TGTGCCAGCAGCTTAGGGGGGGGCGTGGAGACCCAGTACTTC. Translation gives CASSLGGGVETQYF.

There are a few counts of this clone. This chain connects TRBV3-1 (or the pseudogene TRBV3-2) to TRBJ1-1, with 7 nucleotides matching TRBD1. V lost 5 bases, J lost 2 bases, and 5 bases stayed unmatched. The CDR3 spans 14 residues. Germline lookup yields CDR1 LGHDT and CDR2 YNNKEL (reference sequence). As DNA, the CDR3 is TGTGCCAGCAGCTCAGCAGGGGGAAACACTGAAGCTTTCTTT. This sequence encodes CASSSAGGNTEAFF.

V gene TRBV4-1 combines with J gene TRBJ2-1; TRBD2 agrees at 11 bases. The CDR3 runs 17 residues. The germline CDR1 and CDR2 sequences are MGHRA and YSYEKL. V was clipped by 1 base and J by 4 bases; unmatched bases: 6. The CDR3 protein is CASSQGLAGIKYNEQFF. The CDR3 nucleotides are TGCGCCAGCAGCCAAGGACTAGCGGGGATCAAGTACAATGAGCAGTTCTTC.

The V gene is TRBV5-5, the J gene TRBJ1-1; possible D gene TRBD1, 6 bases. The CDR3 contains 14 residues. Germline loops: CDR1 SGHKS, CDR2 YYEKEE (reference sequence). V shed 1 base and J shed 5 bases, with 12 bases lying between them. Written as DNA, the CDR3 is TGTGCCAGCAGCTTGAGTCAGGGGCGGACTGAAGCTTTCTTT. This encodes CASSLSQGRTEAFF.

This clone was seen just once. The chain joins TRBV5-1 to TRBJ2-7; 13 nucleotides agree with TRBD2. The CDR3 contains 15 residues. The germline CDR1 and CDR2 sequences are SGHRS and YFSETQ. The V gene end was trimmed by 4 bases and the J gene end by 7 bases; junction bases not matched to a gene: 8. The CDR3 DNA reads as TGCGCCAGCAGCCCCGGACTAGCGGGAGTGAGTGAGCAGTACTTC. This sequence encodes CASSPGLAGVSEQYF.

The CDR3 DNA reads TGTGCCACCAGCAGGGAGGACAGCTACCAAGAGACCCAGTACTTC. Translated, it gives CATSREDSYQETQYF. The chain uses TRBV15 and TRBJ2-5; a possible D gene is TRBD1 (6 bases). The CDR3 is made up of 15 amino acids. The germline V gene has CDR1 LNHNV and CDR2 YYDKDF (reference sequence). V lost 3 bases, J lost 0 bases, and 11 bases lay in between.

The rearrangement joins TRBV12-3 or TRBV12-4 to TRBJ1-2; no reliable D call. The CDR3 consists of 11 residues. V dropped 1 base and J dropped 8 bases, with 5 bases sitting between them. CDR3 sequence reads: CASSLGLGYTF. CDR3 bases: TGTGCCAGCAGTTTAGGTCTGGGCTACACCTTC.

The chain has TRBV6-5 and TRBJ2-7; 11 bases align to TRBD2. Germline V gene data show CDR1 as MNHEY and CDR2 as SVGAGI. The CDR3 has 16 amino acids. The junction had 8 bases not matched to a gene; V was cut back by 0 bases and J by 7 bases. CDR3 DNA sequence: TGTGCCAGCAGTTACTCGAGAGTAGCGGGAGGGCGGGAGCAGTACTTC. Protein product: CASSYSRVAGGREQYF.

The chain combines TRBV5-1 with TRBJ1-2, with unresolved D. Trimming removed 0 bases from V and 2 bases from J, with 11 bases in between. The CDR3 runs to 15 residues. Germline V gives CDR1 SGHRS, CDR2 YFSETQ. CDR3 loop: CASSLEGRGNYGYTF. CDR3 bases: TGCGCCAGCAGCTTGGAGGGTCGCGGGAACTATGGCTACACCTTC.